This TCR beta chain is from a study of patients and donors after allogeneic stem cell transplantation. Ten or more counts support this clonotype. Trimming took 6 bases from V and 1 from J; bases not matched to a gene: 3. This CDR3 comprises 15 residues. Looked up from germline, CDR1 is LGHDT and CDR2 is YNNKEL (reference sequence). MiXCR, applied by TCRdb to the RT-PCR reads, yields one record per CDR3 protein. The table includes around 9,900 distinct CDR3 sequences, around 5.9% detected once. Sequenced input: blood, either unsorted or a sorted T cell fraction (not recorded which). The receptor was isolated from a human donor who was either an allogeneic HSCT recipient or a stem cell or donor lymphocyte infusion donor (not recorded which). It is not recorded whose cells these are; they may come from a transplant donor. The V call is TRBV3-1, the J call TRBJ2-7; 13 bases agree with TRBD2. CDR3 DNA: TGTGCCAGCAGGCGGGGACTAGCGGGGTCCTACGAGCAGTACTTC. Protein: CASRRGLAGSYEQYF.